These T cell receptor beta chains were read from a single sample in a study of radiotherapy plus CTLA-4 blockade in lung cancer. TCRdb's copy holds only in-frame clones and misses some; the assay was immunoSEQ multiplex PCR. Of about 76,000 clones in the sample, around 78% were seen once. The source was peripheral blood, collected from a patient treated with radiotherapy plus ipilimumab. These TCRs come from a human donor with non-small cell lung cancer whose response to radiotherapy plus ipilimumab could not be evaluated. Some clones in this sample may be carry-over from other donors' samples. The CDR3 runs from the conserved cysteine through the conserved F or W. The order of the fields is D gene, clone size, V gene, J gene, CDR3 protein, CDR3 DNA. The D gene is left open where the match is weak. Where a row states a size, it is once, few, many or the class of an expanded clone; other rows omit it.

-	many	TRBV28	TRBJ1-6	CASRGWQGGSPLHF	TGTGCCAGCAGGGGGTGGCAGGGAGGTTCACCCCTCCACTTT
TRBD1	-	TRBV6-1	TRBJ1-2	CASSGWDRGLNYGYTF	TGTGCCAGCAGTGGTTGGGACAGGGGCCTGAACTATGGCTACACCTTC
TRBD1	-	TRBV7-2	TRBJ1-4	CASSLTGQRLEEKLFF	TGTGCCAGCAGCTTAACGGGACAGAGACTCGAAGAAAAACTGTTTTTT
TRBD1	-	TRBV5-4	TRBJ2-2	CASSLSGTGGTGELFF	TGTGCCAGCAGCTTATCCGGGACAGGGGGGACCGGGGAGCTGTTTTTT
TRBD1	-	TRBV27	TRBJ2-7	CASSLAGGQGASSYEQYF	TGTGCCAGCAGTTTAGCGGGCGGACAGGGGGCAAGCTCCTACGAGCAGTACTTC
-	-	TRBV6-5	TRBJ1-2	CASSRRAQGYTF	TGTGCCAGCAGTCGCAGGGCACAAGGCTACACCTTC
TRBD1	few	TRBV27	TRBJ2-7	CASSSGQGYYEQYF	TGTGCCAGCAGCTCGGGACAGGGGTACTACGAGCAGTACTTC
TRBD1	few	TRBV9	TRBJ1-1	CASSVVDRKNTEAFF	TGTGCCAGCAGCGTAGTGGACAGGAAGAACACTGAAGCTTTCTTT
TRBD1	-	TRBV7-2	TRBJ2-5	CASSVSGQLETQYF	TGTGCCAGCAGCGTATCGGGACAGCTAGAGACCCAGTACTTC
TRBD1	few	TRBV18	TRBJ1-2	CASSLGQGRGSYTF	TGTGCCAGCTCACTCGGACAGGGGAGAGGTAGCTACACCTTC
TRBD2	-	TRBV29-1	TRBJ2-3	CSVLAGGRATDTQYF	TGCAGCGTTTTGGCGGGGGGCCGTGCCACAGATACGCAGTATTTT
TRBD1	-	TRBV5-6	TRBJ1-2	CASSLEGGSDGYTF	TGTGCCAGCAGCTTGGAAGGGGGCAGTGATGGCTACACCTTC
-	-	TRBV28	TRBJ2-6	CASRSAGANVLTF	TGTGCCAGCAGGAGTGCTGGGGCCAACGTCCTGACTTTC
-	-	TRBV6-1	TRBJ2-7	CASSEGQAYEQYF	TGTGCCAGCAGCGAGGGACAAGCCTACGAGCAGTACTTC
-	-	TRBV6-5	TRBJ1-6	CASSFPSPLHF	TGTGCCAGCAGTTTCCCGTCACCCCTCCACTTT
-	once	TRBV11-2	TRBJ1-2	CASSPRGGDYGYTF	TGTGCCAGCAGCCCCCGGGGGGGGGACTATGGCTACACCTTC
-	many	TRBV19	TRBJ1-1	CATKERGPNTEAFF	TGTGCCACCAAAGAGCGGGGACCGAACACTGAAGCTTTCTTT
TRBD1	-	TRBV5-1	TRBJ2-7	CASSPDRGLYEQYF	TGCGCCAGCAGCCCGGACAGGGGGCTCTACGAGCAGTACTTC
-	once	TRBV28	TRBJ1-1	CASEGGDTEAFF	TGTGCCAGCGAAGGGGGGGACACTGAAGCTTTCTTT
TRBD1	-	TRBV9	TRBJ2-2	CASSLRQGTNTGELFF	TGTGCCAGCAGCCTCCGACAGGGGACTAACACCGGGGAGCTGTTTTTT
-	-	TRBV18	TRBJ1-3	CASSPSTGFSGNTIYF	TGTGCCAGCTCACCATCTACAGGGTTCTCTGGAAACACCATATATTTT
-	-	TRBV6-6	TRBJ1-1	CASSYVAGRSEAFF	TGTGCCAGCAGTTACGTGGCAGGGAGGTCTGAAGCTTTCTTT
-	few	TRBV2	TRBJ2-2	CASSVRSWELFF	TGTGCCAGCAGTGTTCGGTCCTGGGAGCTGTTTTTT
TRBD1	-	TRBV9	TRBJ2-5	CASSVESGGETQYF	TGTGCCAGCAGCGTAGAATCAGGGGGTGAGACCCAGTACTTC
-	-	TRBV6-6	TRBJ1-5	CASSQTFSNQPQHF	TGTGCCAGCAGCCAGACTTTTAGCAATCAGCCCCAGCATTTT
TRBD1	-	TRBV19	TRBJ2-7	CASSIVRGDRATEQYF	TGTGCCAGTAGTATAGTACGAGGGGACAGGGCGACCGAGCAGTACTTC
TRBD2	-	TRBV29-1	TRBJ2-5	CSVFTSGGGETQYF	TGCAGCGTGTTTACTAGCGGGGGGGGCGAGACCCAGTACTTC
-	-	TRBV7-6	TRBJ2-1	CASSLVLSSYNEQFF	TGTGCCAGCAGCTTAGTACTTAGCTCCTACAATGAGCAGTTCTTC
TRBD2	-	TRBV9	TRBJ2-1	CASSDPSGGNEQFF	TGTGCCAGCAGCGACCCCAGCGGGGGGAATGAGCAGTTCTTC
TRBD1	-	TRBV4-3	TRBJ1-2	CASSQAGTANYGYTF	TGCGCCAGCAGCCAAGCGGGGACAGCTAACTATGGCTACACCTTC
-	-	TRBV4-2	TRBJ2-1	CASSQDFEGSYNEQFF	TGTGCCAGCAGCCAAGATTTTGAGGGCTCCTACAATGAGCAGTTCTTC
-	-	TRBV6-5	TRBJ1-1	CASSSPGISAFF	TGTGCCAGCAGTTCCCCGGGGATCTCAGCTTTCTTT
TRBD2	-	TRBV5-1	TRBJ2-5	CASSDGGGIQETQYF	TGCGCCAGCAGCGACGGGGGGGGGATACAAGAGACCCAGTACTTC
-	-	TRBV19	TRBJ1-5	CASSTPPGGLNSNQPQHF	TGTGCCAGTAGTACCCCTCCGGGAGGGTTGAATAGCAATCAGCCCCAGCATTTT
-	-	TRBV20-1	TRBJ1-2	CRVGGLGGYTF	TGCAGAGTGGGAGGGCTGGGTGGCTACACCTTC
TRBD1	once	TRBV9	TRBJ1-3	CASSVGGRGRDGNTIYF	TGTGCCAGCAGCGTAGGGGGAAGGGGGCGAGATGGAAACACCATATATTTT
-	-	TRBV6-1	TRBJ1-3	CASSEYRPGDGNTIYF	TGTGCCAGCAGTGAATACCGGCCAGGGGACGGAAACACCATATATTTT
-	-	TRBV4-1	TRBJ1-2	CASSQRLASYGYTF	TGCGCCAGCAGCCAGCGGTTAGCGTCTTATGGCTACACCTTC